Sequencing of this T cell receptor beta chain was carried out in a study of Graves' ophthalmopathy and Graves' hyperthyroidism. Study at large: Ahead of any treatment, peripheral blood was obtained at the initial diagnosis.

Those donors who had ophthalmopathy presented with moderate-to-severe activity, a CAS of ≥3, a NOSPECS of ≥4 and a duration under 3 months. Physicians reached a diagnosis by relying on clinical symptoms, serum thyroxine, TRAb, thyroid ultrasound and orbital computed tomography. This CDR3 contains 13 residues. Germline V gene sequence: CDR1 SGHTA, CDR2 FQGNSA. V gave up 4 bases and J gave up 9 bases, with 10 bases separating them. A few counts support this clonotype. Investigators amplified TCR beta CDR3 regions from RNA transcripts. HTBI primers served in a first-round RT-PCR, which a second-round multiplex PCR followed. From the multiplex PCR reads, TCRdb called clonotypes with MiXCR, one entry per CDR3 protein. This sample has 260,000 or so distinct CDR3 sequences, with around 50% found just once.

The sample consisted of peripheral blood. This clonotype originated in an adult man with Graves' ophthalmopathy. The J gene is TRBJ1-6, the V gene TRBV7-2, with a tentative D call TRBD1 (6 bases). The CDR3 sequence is CASSSPGVSPLHF. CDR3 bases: TGTGCCAGCAGCTCCCCAGGGGTTTCACCCCTCCACTTT.